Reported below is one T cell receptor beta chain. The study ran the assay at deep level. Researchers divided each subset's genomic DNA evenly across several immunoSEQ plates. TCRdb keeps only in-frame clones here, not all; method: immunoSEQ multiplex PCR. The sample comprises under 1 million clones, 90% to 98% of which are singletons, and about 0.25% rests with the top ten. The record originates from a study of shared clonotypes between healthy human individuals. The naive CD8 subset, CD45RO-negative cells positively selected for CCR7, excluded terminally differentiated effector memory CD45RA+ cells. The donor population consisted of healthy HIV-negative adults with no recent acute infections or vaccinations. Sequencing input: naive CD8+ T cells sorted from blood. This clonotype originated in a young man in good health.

CDR3 sequence: CASSFSGSFDNEQFF. CDR3 DNA: TGTGCCAGCAGTTTTAGCGGGAGCTTCGACAATGAGCAGTTCTTC. This chain connects TRBV7-9 to TRBJ2-1; 9 bases are a match to TRBD2. Germline V gene data show CDR1 as SEHNR and CDR2 as FQNEAQ (reference sequence). The CDR3 is 15 amino acids. Losses at the gene ends were 6 bases for V and 5 bases for J; bases not matched to a gene: 8.